The T cell receptor beta chain under discussion was sequenced for a study of T-cell reconstitution after alpha-beta-depleted transplantation in children. Study results and limitations: Several patients had high TCRbeta diversity at day 60; it came from surviving recipient T cells and thymic progenitors. Reported findings indicate that, about two months after transplant, alpha-beta T cells came from several hundred expanded clones, which were derived from non-depleted graft cells.

Molecular barcoding with unique molecular identifiers was used for the TCRbeta library. TCRdb re-called the PCR reads with MiXCR, one entry per CDR3 protein. The sample yields 400,000 to 450,000 distinct CDR3 sequences, roughly 43% seen once. In this sample, this clonotype turned up once. Its antigen is unidentified. The sequence derives from a girl aged 2 to 9 with aplastic anemia, due to receive a stem cell transplant. The sample consisted of PBMCs, taken before TCRalphabeta/CD19-depleted stem cell transplant.

The CDR3 sequence: CSASGTSTHNEQFF. The DNA of the CDR3 is TGCAGTGCTTCCGGGACTAGCACCCACAATGAGCAGTTCTTC. The J gene is TRBJ2-1, the V gene TRBV20-1; the match to TRBD2 covers 9 bases. The CDR3 sequence is 14 residues long. The trim removed 5 bases at V and 5 bases at J, leaving 7 bases unmatched. Germline CDR1 and CDR2: DFQATT and SNEGSKA (reference sequence).